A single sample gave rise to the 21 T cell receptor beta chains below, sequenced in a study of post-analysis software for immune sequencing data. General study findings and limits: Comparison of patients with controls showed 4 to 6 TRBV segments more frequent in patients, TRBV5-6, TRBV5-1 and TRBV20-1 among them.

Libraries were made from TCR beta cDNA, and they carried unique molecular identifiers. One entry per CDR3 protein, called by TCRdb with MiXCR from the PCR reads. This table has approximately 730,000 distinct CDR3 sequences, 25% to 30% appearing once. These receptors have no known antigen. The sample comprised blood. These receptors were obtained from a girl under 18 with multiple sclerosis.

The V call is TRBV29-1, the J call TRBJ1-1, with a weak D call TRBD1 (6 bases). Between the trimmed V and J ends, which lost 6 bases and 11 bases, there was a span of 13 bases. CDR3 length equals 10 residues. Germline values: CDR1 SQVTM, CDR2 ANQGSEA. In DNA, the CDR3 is TGCAGCGTACAGGGTGGGGCGGCTTTCTTT. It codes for CSVQGGAAFF. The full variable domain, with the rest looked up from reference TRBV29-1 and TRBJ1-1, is SAVISQKPSRDICQRGTSLTIQCQVDSQVTMMFWYRQQPGQSLTLIATANQGSEATYESGFVIDKFPISRPNLTFSTLTVSNMSPEDSSIYLCSVQGGAAFFGQGTRLTVV.

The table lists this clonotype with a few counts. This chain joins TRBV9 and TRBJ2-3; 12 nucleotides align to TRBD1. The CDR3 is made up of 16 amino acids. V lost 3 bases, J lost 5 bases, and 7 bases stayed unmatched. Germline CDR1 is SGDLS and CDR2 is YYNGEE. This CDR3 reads CASSARDRGQVDTQYF. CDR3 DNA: TGTGCCAGCAGCGCCCGGGACAGGGGGCAGGTAGATACGCAGTATTTT.

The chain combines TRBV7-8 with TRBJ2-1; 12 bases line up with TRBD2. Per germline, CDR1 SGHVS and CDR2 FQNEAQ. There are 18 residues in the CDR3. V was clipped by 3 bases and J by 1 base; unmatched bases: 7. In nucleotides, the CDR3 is TGTGCCAGCAGCTTTGACCCGACTAGCGGGAGTTCCTACAATGAGCAGTTCTTC. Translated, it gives CASSFDPTSGSSYNEQFF.

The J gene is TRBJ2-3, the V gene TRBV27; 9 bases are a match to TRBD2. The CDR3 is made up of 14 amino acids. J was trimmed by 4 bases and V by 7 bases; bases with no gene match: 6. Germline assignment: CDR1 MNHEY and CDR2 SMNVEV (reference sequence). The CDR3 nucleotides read TGTGCCAGCATTAGCGGGAGATCCTCAGATACGCAGTATTTT. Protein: CASISGRSSDTQYF.

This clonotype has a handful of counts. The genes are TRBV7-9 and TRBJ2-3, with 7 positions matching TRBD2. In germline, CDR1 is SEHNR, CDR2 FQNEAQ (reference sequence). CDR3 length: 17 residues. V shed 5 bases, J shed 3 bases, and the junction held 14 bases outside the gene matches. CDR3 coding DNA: TGTGCCAGCAGCCCCCCCTTATTATCACTAGCGACAGATACGCAGTATTTT. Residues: CASSPPLLSLATDTQYF.

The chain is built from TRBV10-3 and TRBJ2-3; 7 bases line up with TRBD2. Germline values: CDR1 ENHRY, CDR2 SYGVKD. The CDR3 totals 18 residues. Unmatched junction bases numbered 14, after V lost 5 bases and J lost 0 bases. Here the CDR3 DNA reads TGTGCCATCAGTTTCCCAGAGGGTAGCGGGTCTAGCACAGATACGCAGTATTTT. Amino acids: CAISFPEGSGSSTDTQYF.

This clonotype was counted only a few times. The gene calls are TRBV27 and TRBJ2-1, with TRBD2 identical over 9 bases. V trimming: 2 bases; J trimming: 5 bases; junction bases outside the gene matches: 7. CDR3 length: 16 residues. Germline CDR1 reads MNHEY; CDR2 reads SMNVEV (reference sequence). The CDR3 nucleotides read TGTGCCAGCAGTTTACATAGCGGGAGAAGGGACAATGAGCAGTTCTTC. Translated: CASSLHSGRRDNEQFF.

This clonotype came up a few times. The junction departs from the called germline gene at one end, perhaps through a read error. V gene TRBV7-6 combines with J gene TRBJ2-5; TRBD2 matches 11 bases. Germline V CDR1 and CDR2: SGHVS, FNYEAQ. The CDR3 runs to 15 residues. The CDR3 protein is CASSRSGGEQGTQYF. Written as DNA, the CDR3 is TGTGCCAGCAGCCGTAGCGGGGGGGAGCAAGGGACCCAGTACTTC.

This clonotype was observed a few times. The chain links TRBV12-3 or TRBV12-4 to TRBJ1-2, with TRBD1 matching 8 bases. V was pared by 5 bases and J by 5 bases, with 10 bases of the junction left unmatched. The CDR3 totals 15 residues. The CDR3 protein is CASSPRSGGAYGYTF. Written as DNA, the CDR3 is TGTGCCAGCAGTCCAAGATCAGGGGGCGCATATGGCTACACCTTC.

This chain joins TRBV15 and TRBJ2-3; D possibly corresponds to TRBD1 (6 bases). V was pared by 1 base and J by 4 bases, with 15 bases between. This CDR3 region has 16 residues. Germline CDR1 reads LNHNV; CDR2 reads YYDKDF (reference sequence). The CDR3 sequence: CATSRGLEKGADTQYF. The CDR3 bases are TGTGCCACCAGCAGAGGATTGGAGAAGGGGGCAGATACGCAGTATTTT.

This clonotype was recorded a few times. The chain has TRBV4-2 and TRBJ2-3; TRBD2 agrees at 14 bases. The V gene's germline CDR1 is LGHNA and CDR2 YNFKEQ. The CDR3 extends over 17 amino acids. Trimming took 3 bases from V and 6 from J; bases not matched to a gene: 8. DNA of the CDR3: TGTGCCAGCAGCCAGAATCGACTAGCGGGGGGGCCGGATACGCAGTATTTT. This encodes CASSQNRLAGGPDTQYF.

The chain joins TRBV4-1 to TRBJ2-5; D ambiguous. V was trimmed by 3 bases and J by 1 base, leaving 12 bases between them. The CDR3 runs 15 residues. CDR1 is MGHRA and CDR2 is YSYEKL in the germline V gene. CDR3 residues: CASSQGDRTQETQYF. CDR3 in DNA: TGCGCCAGCAGCCAGGGCGACCGCACCCAAGAGACCCAGTACTTC.

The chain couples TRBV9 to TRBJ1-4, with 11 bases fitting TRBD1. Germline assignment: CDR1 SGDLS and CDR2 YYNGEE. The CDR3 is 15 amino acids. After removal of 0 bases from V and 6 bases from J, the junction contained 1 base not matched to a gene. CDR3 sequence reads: CASSVGDRGYEKLFF. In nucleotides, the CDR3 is TGTGCCAGCAGCGTAGGGGACAGGGGGTATGAAAAACTGTTTTTT.

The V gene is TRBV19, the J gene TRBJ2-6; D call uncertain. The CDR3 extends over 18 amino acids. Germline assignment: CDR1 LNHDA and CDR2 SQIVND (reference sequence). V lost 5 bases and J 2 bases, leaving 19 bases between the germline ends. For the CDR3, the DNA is TGTGCCAGTAGTTCAACCCCCGGGTGGAAGACTGGGGCCAACGTCCTGACTTTC. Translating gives CASSSTPGWKTGANVLTF.

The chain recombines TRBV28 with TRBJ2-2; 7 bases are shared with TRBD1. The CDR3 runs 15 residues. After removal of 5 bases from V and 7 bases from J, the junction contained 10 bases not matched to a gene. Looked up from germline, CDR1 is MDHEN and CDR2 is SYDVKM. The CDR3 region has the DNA TGTGCCAGCAGTCCCGGGACAGAGGTGCACGGGGAGCTGTTTTTT. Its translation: CASSPGTEVHGELFF.

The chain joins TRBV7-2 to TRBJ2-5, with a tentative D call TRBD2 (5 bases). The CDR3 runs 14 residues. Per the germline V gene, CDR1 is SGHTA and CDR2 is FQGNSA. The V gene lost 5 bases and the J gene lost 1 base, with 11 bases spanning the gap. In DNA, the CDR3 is TGTGCCAGCAGCGGACTGTCCGCCCAAGAGACCCAGTACTTC. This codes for CASSGLSAQETQYF.

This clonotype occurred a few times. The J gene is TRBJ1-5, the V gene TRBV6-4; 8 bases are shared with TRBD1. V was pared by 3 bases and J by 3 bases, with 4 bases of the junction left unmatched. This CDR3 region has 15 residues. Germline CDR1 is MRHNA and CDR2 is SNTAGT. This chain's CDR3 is CASSEDRGPNQPQHF. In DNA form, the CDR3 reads TGTGCCAGCAGTGAAGACAGGGGCCCCAATCAGCCCCAGCATTTT.

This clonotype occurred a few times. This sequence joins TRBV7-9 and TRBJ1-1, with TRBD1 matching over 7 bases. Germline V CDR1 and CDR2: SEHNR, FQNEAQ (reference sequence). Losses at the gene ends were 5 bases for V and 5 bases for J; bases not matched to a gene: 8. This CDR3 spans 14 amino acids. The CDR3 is CASSVLDRTTEAFF. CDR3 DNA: TGTGCCAGCAGCGTACTGGACAGGACAACTGAAGCTTTCTTT.

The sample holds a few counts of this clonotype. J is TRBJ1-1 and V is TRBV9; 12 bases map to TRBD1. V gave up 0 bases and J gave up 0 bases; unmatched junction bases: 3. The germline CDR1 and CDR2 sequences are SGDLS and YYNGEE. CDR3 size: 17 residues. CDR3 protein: CASSVAGTGGLNTEAFF. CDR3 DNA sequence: TGTGCCAGCAGCGTAGCCGGGACAGGGGGCTTGAACACTGAAGCTTTCTTT.

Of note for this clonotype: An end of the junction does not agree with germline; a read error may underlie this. CDR3 residues: CARSSDVRTDTQYF. In nucleotides, the CDR3 is TGCGCCCGCAGCTCCGATGTCCGCACAGATACGCAGTATTTT. This chain links TRBV4-3 with TRBJ2-3, with unresolved D. Germline V CDR1 and CDR2: LGHNA, YSLEER. The CDR3 totals 14 residues.

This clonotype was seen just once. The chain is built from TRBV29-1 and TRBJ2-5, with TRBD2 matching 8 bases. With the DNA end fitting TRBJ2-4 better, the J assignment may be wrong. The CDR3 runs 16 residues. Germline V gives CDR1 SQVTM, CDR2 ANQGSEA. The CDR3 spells CSVEAEREPGKNIQYF. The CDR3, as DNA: TGCAGCGTTGAAGCTGAGCGGGAGCCGGGCAAAAACATTCAGTACTTC.